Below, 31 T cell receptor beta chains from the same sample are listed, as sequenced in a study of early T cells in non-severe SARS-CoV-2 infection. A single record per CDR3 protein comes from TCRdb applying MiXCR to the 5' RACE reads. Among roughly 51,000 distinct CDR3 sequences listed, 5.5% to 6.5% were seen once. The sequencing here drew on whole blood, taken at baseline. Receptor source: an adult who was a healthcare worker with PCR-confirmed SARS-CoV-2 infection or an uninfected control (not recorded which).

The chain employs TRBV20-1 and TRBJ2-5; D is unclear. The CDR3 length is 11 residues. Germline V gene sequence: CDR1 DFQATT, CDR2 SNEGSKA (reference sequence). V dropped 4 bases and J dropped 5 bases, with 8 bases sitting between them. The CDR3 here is CSATSFETQYF. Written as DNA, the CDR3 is TGCAGTGCTACTAGTTTTGAGACCCAGTACTTC.

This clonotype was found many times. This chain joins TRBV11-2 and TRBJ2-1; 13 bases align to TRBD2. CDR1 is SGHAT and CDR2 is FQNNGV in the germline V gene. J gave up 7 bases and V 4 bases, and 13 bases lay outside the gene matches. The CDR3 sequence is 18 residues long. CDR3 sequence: CASSSLRLAGGQGNEQFF. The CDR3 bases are TGTGCCAGCAGCTCCCTCCGACTAGCGGGGGGACAGGGAAATGAGCAGTTCTTC. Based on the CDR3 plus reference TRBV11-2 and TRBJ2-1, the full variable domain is EAGVAQSPRYKIIEKRQSVAFWCNPISGHATLYWYQQILGQGPKLLIQFQNNGVVDDSQLPKDRFSAERLKGVDSTLKIQPAKLEDSAVYLCASSSLRLAGGQGNEQFFGPGTRLTVL.

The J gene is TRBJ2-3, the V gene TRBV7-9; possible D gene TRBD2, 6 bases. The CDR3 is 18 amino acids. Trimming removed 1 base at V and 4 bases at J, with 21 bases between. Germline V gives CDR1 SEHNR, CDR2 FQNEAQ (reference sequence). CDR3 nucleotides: TGTGCCAGCAGCTTAGGGGATTTGTTGGGCCGCGGGGCAGATACGCAGTATTTT. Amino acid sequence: CASSLGDLLGRGADTQYF.

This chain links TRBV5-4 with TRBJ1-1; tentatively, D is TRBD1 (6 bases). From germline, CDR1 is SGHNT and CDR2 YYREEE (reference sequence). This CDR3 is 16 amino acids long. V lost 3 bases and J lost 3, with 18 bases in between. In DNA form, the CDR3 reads TGTGCCAGCAGCTCTGGTGGGGGGGGCGCGTACACTGAAGCTTTCTTT. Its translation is CASSSGGGGAYTEAFF.

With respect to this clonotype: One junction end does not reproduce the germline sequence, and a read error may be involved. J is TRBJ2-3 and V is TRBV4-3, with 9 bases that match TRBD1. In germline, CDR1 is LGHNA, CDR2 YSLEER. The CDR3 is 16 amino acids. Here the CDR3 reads CASSEERTGGTDTQYF. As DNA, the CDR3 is TGCGCCAGCAGCGAAGAGAGGACAGGGGGCACAGATACGCAGTATTTT.

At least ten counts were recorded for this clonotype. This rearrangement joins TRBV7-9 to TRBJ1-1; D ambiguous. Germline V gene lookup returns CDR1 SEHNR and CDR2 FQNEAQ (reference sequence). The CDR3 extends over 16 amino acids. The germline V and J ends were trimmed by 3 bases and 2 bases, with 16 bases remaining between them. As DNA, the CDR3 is TGTGCCAGCAGCTTTCCGAGGGCCCTAGCAAACACTGAAGCTTTCTTT. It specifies CASSFPRALANTEAFF. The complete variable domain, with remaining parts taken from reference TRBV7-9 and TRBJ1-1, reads DTGVSQNPRHKITKRGQNVTFRCDPISEHNRLYWYRQTLGQGPEFLTYFQNEAQLEKSRLLSDRFSAERPKGSFSTLEIQRTEQGDSAMYLCASSFPRALANTEAFFGQGTRLTVV.

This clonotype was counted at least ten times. CDR3: CASSLGGRLNTEAFF. The CDR3 nucleotides are TGTGCCAGCAGCTTAGGAGGCAGACTGAACACTGAAGCTTTCTTT. The chain carries TRBV7-9 and TRBJ1-1, with no clear D. This CDR3 has 15 residues. V lost 1 base and J lost 0, with 9 bases in between. The germline gives CDR1 SEHNR, CDR2 FQNEAQ (reference sequence).

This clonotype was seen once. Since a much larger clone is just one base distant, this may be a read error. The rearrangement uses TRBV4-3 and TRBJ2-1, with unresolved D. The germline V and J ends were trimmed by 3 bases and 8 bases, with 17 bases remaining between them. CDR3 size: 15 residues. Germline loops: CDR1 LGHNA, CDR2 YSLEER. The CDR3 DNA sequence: TGCGCCAGCAGCCATGGAGCAGGCCTGGCGGATGAGCAGTTCTTC. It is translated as CASSHGAGLADEQFF.

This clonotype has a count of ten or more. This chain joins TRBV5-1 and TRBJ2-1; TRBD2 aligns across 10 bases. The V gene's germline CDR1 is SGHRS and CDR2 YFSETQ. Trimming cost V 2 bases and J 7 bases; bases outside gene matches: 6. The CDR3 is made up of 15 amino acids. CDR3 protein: CASSLLTTSGNEQFF. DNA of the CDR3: TGCGCCAGCAGCTTATTGACGACTAGCGGGAATGAGCAGTTCTTC.

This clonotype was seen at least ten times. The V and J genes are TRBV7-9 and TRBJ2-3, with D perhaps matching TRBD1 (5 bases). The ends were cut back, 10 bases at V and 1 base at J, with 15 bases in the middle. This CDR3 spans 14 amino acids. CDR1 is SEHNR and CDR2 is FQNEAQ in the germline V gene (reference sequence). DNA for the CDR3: TGTGCCACCAGGTCAGACAGCGGCACAGATACGCAGTATTTT. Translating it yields CATRSDSGTDTQYF. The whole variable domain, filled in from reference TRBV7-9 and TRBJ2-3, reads DTGVSQNPRHKITKRGQNVTFRCDPISEHNRLYWYRQTLGQGPEFLTYFQNEAQLEKSRLLSDRFSAERPKGSFSTLEIQRTEQGDSAMYLCATRSDSGTDTQYFGPGTRLTVL.

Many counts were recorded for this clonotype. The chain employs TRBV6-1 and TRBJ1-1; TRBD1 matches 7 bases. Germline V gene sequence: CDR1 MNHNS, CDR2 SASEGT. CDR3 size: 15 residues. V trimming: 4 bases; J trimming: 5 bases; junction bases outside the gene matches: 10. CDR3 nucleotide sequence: TGTGCCAGCAGTGGATCGGTCTTACAGGGGACTGAAGCTTTCTTT. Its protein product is CASSGSVLQGTEAFF.

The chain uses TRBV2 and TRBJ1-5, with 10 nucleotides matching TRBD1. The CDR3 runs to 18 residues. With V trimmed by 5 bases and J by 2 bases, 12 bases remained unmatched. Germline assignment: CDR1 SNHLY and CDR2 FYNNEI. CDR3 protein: CASSKGRTGTGGNQPQHF. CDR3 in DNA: TGTGCCAGCAGTAAAGGAAGAACCGGGACAGGGGGCAATCAGCCCCAGCATTTT.

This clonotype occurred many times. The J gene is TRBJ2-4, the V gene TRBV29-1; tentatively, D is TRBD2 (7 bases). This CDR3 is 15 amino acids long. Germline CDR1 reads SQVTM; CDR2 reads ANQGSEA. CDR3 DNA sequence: TGCAGGGCCGGGGGGCGCCATATGGCCAAAAACATTCAGTACTTC. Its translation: CRAGGRHMAKNIQYF.

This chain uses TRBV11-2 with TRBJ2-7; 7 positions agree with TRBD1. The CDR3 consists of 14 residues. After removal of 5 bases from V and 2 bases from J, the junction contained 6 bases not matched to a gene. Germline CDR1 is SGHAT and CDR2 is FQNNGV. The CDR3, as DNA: TGTGCCAGCAGCCCATGGACAGGACCCTACGAGCAGTACTTC. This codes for CASSPWTGPYEQYF.

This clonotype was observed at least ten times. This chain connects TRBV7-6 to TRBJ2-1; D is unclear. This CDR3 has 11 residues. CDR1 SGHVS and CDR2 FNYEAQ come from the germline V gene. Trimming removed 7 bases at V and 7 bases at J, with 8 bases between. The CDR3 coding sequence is TGTGCCAGCACCTTGGGGAATGAGCAGTTCTTC. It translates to CASTLGNEQFF.

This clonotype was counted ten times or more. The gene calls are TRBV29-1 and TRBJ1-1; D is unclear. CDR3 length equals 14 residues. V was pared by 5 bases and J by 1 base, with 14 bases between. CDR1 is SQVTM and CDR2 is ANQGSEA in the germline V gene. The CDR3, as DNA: TGCAGCGTTTTTAGCACTCGGCAGAACACTGAAGCTTTCTTT. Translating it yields CSVFSTRQNTEAFF. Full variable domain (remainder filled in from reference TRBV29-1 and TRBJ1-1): SAVISQKPSRDICQRGTSLTIQCQVDSQVTMMFWYRQQPGQSLTLIATANQGSEATYESGFVIDKFPISRPNLTFSTLTVSNMSPEDSSIYLCSVFSTRQNTEAFFGQGTRLTVV.

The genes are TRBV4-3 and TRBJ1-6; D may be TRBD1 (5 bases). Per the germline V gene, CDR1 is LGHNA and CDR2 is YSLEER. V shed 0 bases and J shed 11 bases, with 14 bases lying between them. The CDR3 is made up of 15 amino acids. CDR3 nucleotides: TGCGCCAGCAGCCAAGATCGCAGGGCGGGCGCACCCCTCCACTTT. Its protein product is CASSQDRRAGAPLHF.

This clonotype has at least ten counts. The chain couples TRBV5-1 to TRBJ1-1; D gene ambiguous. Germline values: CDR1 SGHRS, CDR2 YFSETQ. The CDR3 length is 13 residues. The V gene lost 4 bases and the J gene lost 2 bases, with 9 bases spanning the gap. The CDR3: CASSILINTEAFF. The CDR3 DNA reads TGCGCCAGCAGCATCCTCATCAACACTGAAGCTTTCTTT. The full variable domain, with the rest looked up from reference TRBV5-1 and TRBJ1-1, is KAGVTQTPRYLIKTRGQQVTLSCSPISGHRSVSWYQQTPGQGLQFLFEYFSETQRNKGNFPGRFSGRQFSNSRSEMNVSTLELGDSALYLCASSILINTEAFFGQGTRLTVV.

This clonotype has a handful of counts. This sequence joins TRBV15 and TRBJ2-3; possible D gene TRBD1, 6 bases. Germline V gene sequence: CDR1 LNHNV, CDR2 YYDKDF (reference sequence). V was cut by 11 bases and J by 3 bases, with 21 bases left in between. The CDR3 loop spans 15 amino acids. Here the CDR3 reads CAVGGLAGATDTQYF. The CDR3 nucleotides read TGTGCCGTCGGAGGTTTGGCAGGGGCGACAGATACGCAGTATTTT.

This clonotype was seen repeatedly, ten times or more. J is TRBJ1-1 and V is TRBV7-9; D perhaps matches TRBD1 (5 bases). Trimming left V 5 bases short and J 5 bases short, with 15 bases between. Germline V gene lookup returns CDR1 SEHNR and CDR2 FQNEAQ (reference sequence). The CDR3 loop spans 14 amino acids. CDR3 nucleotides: TGTGCCAGCAGCACCCGGGGCTCGGGGACTGAAGCTTTCTTT. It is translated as CASSTRGSGTEAFF.

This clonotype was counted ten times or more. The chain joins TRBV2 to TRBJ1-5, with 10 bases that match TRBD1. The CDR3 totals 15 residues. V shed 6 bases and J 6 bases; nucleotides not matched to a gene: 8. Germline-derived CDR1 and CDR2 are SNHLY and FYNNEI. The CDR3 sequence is CASRATGGLSQPQHF. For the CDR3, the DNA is TGTGCCAGCAGGGCGACAGGGGGCCTAAGTCAGCCCCAGCATTTT.

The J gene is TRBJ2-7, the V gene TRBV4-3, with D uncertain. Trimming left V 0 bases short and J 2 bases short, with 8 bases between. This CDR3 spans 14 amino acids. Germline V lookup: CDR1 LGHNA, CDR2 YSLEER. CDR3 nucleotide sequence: TGCGCCAGCAGCCAAGAACGACGGGCCTACGAGCAGTACTTC. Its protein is CASSQERRAYEQYF.

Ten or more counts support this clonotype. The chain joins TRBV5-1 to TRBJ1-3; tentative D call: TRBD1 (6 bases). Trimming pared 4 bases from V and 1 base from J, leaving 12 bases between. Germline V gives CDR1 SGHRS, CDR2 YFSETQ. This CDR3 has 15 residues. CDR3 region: CASSQGPASGNTIYF. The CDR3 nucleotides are TGCGCCAGCAGCCAGGGGCCGGCATCTGGAAACACCATATATTTT.

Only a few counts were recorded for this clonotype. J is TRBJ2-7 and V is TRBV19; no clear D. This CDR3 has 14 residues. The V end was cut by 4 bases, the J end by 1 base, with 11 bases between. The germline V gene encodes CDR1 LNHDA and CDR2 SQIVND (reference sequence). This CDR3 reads CASSSLDQSYEQYF. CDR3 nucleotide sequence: TGTGCCAGTAGTAGCCTGGACCAGTCCTACGAGCAGTACTTC.

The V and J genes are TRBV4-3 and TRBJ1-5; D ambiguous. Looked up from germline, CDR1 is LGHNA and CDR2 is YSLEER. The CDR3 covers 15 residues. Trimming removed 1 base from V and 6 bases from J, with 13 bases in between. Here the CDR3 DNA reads TGCGCCAGCAGCCAAGCAACTGGGGTAAGTCAGCCCCAGCATTTT. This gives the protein CASSQATGVSQPQHF.

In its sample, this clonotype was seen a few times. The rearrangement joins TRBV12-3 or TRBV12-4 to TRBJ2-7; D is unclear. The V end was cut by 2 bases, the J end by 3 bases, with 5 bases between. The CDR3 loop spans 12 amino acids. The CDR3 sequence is CASSLLIYEQYF. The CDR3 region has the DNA TGTGCCAGCAGTTTACTTATCTACGAGCAGTACTTC.

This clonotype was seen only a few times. The CDR3 reads CASSPRTGKVSGYTF. The CDR3 DNA reads TGTGCCAGCAGTCCCCGGACGGGGAAGGTTTCGGGCTACACCTTC. The chain employs TRBV12-3 or TRBV12-4 and TRBJ1-2; no clear D gene. Trimming removed 5 bases at V and 8 bases at J, with 21 bases between. The CDR3 is 15 residues long.

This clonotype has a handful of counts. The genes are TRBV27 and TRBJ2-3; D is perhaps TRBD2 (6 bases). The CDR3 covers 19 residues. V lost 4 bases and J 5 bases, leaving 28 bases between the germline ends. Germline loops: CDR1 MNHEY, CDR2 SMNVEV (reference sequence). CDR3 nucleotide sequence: TGTGCCAGCAGTTCGAATAGGGCCAGGAGGGCAGTTAGGCAAGATACGCAGTATTTT. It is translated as CASSSNRARRAVRQDTQYF.

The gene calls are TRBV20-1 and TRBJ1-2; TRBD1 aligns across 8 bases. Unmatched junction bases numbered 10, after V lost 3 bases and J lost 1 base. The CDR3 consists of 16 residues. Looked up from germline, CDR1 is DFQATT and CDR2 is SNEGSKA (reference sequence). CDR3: CSARDTGGEFNYGYTF. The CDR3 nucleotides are TGCAGTGCTAGGGACACAGGGGGGGAATTTAACTATGGCTACACCTTC.

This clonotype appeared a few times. The CDR3 loop is CASSPGTGRSDNEKLFF. CDR3 nucleotides: TGTGCCAGCAGCCCCGGGACAGGGAGATCGGATAATGAAAAACTGTTTTTT. The V call is TRBV11-2, the J call TRBJ1-4, with 9 bases lining up with TRBD1. CDR1 is SGHAT and CDR2 is FQNNGV in the germline V gene. This CDR3 has 17 amino acids. The V and J ends lost 5 bases and 4 bases, in that order; junction bases with no gene match: 11.

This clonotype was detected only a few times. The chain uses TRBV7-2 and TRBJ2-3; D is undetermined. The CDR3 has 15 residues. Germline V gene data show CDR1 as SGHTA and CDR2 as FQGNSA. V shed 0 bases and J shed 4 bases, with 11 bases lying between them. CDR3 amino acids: CASSLAGLNADTQYF. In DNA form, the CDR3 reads TGTGCCAGCAGCTTAGCGGGTTTAAACGCAGATACGCAGTATTTT.